These 5 T cell receptor beta chains were sequenced from one sample in a study of T cell repertoires in cytomegalovirus infection. TCRdb passed the reads through MiXCR, listing each CDR3 protein once. The sample records under 300,000 distinct CDR3 sequences, over 9% being singletons. The specimen sequenced was PBMCs. The receptor source for this set is a human donor in good health (CMV status not recorded). Some clones in this sample may be carry-over from other donors' samples.

This clonotype was seen a few times. The rearrangement joins TRBV3-1 to TRBJ2-3; 8 nucleotides agree with TRBD2. V lost 8 bases to trimming and J lost 1 base; unmatched junction nucleotides: 2. The CDR3 is 13 amino acids. Germline CDR1 is LGHDT and CDR2 is YNNKEL (reference sequence). The CDR3 DNA sequence: TGTGCCAGCGAAGCGGGAGGCACAGATACGCAGTATTTT. This encodes CASEAGGTDTQYF.

This chain uses TRBV28 with TRBJ2-2, with TRBD2 matching 11 bases. CDR1 is MDHEN and CDR2 is SYDVKM in the germline V gene. This CDR3 is built from 16 residues. The V segment lost 4 bases and the J segment 8 bases; nucleotides outside the gene matches: 9. The CDR3 is CASSSPGTSGKGELFF. The CDR3 DNA reads TGTGCCAGCAGTTCCCCCGGGACTAGCGGCAAGGGGGAGCTGTTTTTT. Looking up the rest from reference TRBV28 and TRBJ2-2 gives the full variable domain: DVKVTQSSRYLVKRTGEKVFLECVQDMDHENMFWYRQDPGLGLRLIYFSYDVKMKEKGDIPEGYSVSREKKERFSLILESASTNQTSMYLCASSSPGTSGKGELFFGEGSRLTVL.

At least ten counts were recorded for this clonotype. The chain carries TRBV7-2 and TRBJ1-5; D remains ambiguous. CDR3 length: 14 amino acids. Between the trimmed V and J ends, which lost 5 bases and 3 bases, there was a span of 11 bases. Germline-derived CDR1 and CDR2 are SGHTA and FQGNSA. The CDR3 reads CASSPGRINQPQHF. The CDR3 DNA reads as TGTGCCAGCAGCCCAGGACGGATCAATCAGCCCCAGCATTTT.

At least ten counts were recorded for this clonotype. The V and J genes are TRBV11-3 and TRBJ2-3; 9 bases match TRBD2. Germline loops: CDR1 SGHNT, CDR2 YENEEA. V shed 5 bases, J shed 10 bases, and the junction held 7 bases outside the gene matches. The CDR3 totals 13 residues. CDR3 in amino acids: CASSETSGLAQYF. The CDR3 region has the DNA TGTGCCAGCAGCGAGACTAGCGGCCTAGCGCAGTATTTT.

This clonotype was seen only a few times. DNA for the CDR3: TGTGCCAGCAGCTTGCCTAGCGGGGTTTCTAGCACAGATACGCAGTATTTT. Translation: CASSLPSGVSSTDTQYF. The chain links TRBV5-4 to TRBJ2-3; 9 nucleotides align to TRBD2. Germline V gene sequence: CDR1 SGHNT, CDR2 YYREEE (reference sequence). This CDR3 has 17 amino acids. The J segment lost 0 bases and the V segment lost 1 base, leaving 6 bases of the junction unmatched.